This T cell receptor beta chain was documented in a study of T cells after yellow fever vaccination. Study-wide background: For low cell numbers, libraries were made with SMART-Seq v4 Ultra Low Input.

Turning to this clonotype: Its antigen is undetermined.

Study results and limitations: Among primary-vaccination clones, most reappeared after the booster, at just under 98% for CD4 and 88% for CD8. Abundant clonotypes from the bulk population could contaminate FACS-sorted repertoires.

UMIs and a universal primer site were added when TCR cDNA was made by 5'RACE template switching. TCRdb recomputed calls from the 5' RACE reads with MiXCR, one row per CDR3 protein. Among 450,000 to 650,000 distinct CDR3 sequences, just over 20% were seen once, and the ten largest hold about 16%. The CDR3 is 15 amino acids. V shed 2 bases and J shed 0 bases, with 5 bases lying between them. Looked up from germline, CDR1 is MNHEY and CDR2 is SVGEGT. This sequence originates from a man younger than 35 who received the YFV17D yellow fever vaccine. The input for sequencing was PBMCs, taken roughly 20 days after the first yellow fever vaccination. The chain recombines TRBV6-2 or TRBV6-3 with TRBJ2-6; no reliable D call. The CDR3 region is CASSYPYSGANVLTF. The DNA for the CDR3 is TGTGCCAGCAGTTACCCCTACTCTGGGGCCAACGTCCTGACTTTC.